The 5 T cell receptor beta chains in this list originate from one sample, sequenced in a study of CD8+CD57+ T cells in acquired aplastic anemia. Flow cytometry had shown expanded CD8+CD57+ cells in the patients chosen for sequencing. Genomic DNA, the template, was used for profiling of the TCR beta VDJ and CDR3. TCRdb reprocessed the reads via MiXCR and lists one record per CDR3 protein. The sample lists a few hundred thousand distinct CDR3 sequences, about half seen once, with just under 20% in the top ten. Specimen: sorted CD4+, CD8+, or CD8+CD57+ T cells (not recorded which) from PBMCs. The origin of the receptors is a human donor with aplastic anemia.

The chain uses TRBV11-3 and TRBJ1-6; no definite D call. The CDR3 has 16 amino acids. Germline lookup yields CDR1 SGHNT and CDR2 YENEEA. V gave up 2 bases and J gave up 7 bases, with 15 bases separating them. The CDR3 coding sequence is TGTGCCAGCAGCTTAACGATCGGGGATCTAAATTCACCCCTCCACTTT. Its translation is CASSLTIGDLNSPLHF.

This chain uses TRBV10-2 with TRBJ2-7; 8 positions agree with TRBD1. The germline V gene has CDR1 WSHSY and CDR2 SAAADI. The CDR3 has 16 amino acids. J was trimmed by 3 bases and V by 0 bases; bases with no gene match: 7. This CDR3 reads CASSESLGQGCYEQYF. CDR3 DNA sequence: TGCGCCAGCAGTGAGTCCTTAGGACAGGGTTGCTACGAGCAGTACTTC.

This clonotype has at least ten counts. DNA of the CDR3: TGTGCCAGCACCCTACAGGGGCTTGGCTACACCTTC. Translated: CASTLQGLGYTF. The V call is TRBV2, the J call TRBJ1-2; TRBD1 agrees at 7 bases. V lost 7 bases to trimming and J lost 7 bases; unmatched junction nucleotides: 6. Germline V gene data show CDR1 as SNHLY and CDR2 as FYNNEI. CDR3 length: 12 residues.

CDR3 in amino acids: CASSLGTGGFYEQYF. CDR3 nucleotide sequence: TGTGCCAGCAGCTTGGGGACAGGGGGGTTCTACGAGCAGTACTTC. The chain employs TRBV11-2 and TRBJ2-7, with TRBD1 matching 11 bases. Per the germline V gene, CDR1 is SGHAT and CDR2 is FQNNGV. The V gene end was trimmed by 3 bases and the J gene end by 3 bases; junction bases not matched to a gene: 4. There are 15 residues in the CDR3.

This clonotype appeared many times. V and J are TRBV6-5 and TRBJ1-1; D gene unclear. Trimming left V 0 bases short and J 3 bases short, with 8 bases between. Per the germline V gene, CDR1 is MNHEY and CDR2 is SVGAGI. This CDR3 has 14 amino acids. This CDR3 reads CASSYSDQDTEAFF. The CDR3 nucleotides are TGTGCCAGCAGTTACTCCGACCAAGACACTGAAGCTTTCTTT.